This record looks at one T cell receptor (beta chain) sequence and its context. Its antigen remains unknown. Data came from immunoSEQ multiplex PCR; TCRdb stores just in-frame clones and leaves some out. The sample carries about 7,200 clones, roughly 80% recorded once. The time point was: proximal margin of the surgical specimen (macroscopically non-inflamed). Adults with ileal or ileocolonic Crohn's disease and an indication for resection were eligible. This entry belongs to a study of T cell repertoires in ileal Crohn's disease. The wider study: Per sample, approximately 550 nanograms of biopsy DNA were TCRB immunosequenced.

This CDR3 comprises 17 residues. Germline values: CDR1 SGHRS, CDR2 YFSETQ. V dropped 0 bases and J dropped 0 bases, with 13 bases sitting between them. Overall study results and limits: Clonal expansions were more frequent in active smokers than non-smokers at surgery. Mucosal expansions were suggested to be mainly CD8 T cells.

Sequencing input: ileal tissue. The rearrangement links TRBV5-1 to TRBJ1-3, with D possibly being TRBD1 (6 bases). This receptor was identified in an adult with Crohn's disease. The CDR3 DNA reads TGCGCCAGCAGCTTGGCCGGGACAATGAGCTCTGGAAACACCATATATTTT. Its protein product is CASSLAGTMSSGNTIYF.